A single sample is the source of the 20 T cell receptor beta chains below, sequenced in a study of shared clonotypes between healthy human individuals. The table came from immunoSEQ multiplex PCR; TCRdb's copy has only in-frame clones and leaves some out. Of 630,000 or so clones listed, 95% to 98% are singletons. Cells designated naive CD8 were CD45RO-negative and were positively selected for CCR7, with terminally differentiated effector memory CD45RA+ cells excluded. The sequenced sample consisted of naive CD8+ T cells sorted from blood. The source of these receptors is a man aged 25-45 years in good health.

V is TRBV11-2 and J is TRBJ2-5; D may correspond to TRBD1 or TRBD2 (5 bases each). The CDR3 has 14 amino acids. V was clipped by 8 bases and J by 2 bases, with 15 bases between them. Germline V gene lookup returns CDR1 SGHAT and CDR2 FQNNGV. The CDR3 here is CASGTGAGQETQYF. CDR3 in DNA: TGTGCCAGCGGGACCGGGGCAGGACAAGAGACCCAGTACTTC.

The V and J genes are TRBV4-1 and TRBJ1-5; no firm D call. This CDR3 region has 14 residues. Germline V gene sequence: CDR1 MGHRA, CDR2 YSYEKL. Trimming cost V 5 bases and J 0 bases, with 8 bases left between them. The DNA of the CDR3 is TGCGCCAGCAGCTCAAGCTATAGCAATCAGCCCCAGCATTTT. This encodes CASSSSYSNQPQHF.

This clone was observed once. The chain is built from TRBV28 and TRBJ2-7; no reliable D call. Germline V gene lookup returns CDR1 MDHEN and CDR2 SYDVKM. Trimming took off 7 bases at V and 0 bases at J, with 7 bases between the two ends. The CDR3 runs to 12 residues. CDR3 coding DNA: TGTGCCAGCACATCAGCCTCCTACGAGCAGTACTTC. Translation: CASTSASYEQYF.

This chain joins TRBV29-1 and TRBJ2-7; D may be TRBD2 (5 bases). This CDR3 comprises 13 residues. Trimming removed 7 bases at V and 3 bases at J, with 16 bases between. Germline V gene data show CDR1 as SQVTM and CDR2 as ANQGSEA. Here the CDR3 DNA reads TGCAGCGGGCTGAGTGGGGAGAACTACGAGCAGTACTTC. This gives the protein CSGLSGENYEQYF.

The CDR3 reads CASSLVNGAGEKLFF. The CDR3 DNA reads TGTGCCAGCAGCTTAGTGAACGGGGCGGGTGAAAAACTGTTTTTT. This chain links TRBV7-2 with TRBJ1-4; D perhaps matches TRBD1 (5 bases). V lost 1 base and J lost 7, with 13 bases in between. This CDR3 is built from 15 residues. Germline V lookup: CDR1 SGHTA, CDR2 FQGNSA.

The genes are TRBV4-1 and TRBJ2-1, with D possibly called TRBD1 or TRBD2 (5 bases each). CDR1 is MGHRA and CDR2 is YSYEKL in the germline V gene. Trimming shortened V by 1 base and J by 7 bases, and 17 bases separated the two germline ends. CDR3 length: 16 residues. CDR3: CASSQAGPLSLNEQFF. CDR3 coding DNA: TGCGCCAGCAGCCAAGCGGGACCTCTCTCCCTAAATGAGCAGTTCTTC.

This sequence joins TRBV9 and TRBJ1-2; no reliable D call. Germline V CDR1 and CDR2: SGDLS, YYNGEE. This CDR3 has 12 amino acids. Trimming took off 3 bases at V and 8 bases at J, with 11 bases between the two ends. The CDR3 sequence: CASSAQKLGYTF. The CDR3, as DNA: TGTGCCAGCAGCGCCCAGAAGTTGGGCTACACCTTC.

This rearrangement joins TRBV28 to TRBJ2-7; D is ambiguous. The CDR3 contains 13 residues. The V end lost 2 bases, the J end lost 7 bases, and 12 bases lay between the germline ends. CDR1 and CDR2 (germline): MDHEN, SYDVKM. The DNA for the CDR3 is TGTGCCAGCAGTTTAAGGGTTGGGGTTGAGCAGTACTTC. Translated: CASSLRVGVEQYF.

This CDR3 is CASSLVGSGRLNIQYF. CDR3 DNA: TGTGCCAGCAGCTTAGTCGGTAGCGGGAGACTAAACATTCAGTACTTC. The chain carries TRBV11-2 and TRBJ2-4; the match to TRBD2 covers 9 bases. Germline CDR1 SGHAT, CDR2 FQNNGV. V dropped 1 base and J dropped 6; count of bases not matched to a gene: 7. This CDR3 region has 16 residues.

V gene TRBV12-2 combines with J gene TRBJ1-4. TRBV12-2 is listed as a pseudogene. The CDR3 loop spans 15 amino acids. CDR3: CASREDRAANEKLFF. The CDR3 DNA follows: TGTGCAAGTCGGGAAGATCGGGCAGCTAATGAAAAACTGTTTTTT.

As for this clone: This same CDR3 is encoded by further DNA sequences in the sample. The CDR3 sequence is CASSLSVSKNIQYF. The CDR3, as DNA: TGTGCCAGCAGTTTATCGGTGTCCAAAAACATTCAGTACTTC. J is TRBJ2-4 and V is TRBV27; D unclear. CDR3 length: 14 residues. CDR1 MNHEY and CDR2 SMNVEV come from the germline V gene (reference sequence). The germline V and J ends were trimmed by 0 bases and 2 bases, with 5 bases remaining between them.

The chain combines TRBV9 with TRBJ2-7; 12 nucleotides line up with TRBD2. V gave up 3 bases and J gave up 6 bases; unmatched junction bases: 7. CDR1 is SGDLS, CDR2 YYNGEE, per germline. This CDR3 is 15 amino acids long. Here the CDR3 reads CASSALAGGPSEQYF. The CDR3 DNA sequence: TGTGCCAGCAGCGCTCTAGCGGGAGGGCCGTCCGAGCAGTACTTC. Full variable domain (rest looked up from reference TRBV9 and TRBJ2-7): DSGVTQTPKHLITATGQRVTLRCSPRSGDLSVYWYQQSLDQGLQFLIQYYNGEERAKGNILERFSAQQFPDLHSELNLSSLELGDSALYFCASSALAGGPSEQYFGPGTRLTVT.

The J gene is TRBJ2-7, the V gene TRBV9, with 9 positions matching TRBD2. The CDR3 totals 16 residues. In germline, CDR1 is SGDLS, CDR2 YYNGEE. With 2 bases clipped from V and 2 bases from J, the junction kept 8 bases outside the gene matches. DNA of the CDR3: TGTGCCAGCAGCGTGGGTCAAGCGGGAGGCCCCTACGAGCAGTACTTC. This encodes CASSVGQAGGPYEQYF.

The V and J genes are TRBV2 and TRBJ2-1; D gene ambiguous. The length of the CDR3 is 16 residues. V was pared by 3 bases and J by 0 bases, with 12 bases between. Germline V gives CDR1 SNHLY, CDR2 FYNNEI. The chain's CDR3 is CASSDVALSSYNEQFF. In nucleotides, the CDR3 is TGTGCCAGCAGTGATGTAGCCCTGAGCTCCTACAATGAGCAGTTCTTC. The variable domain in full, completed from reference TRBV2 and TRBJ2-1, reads EPEVTQTPSHQVTQMGQEVILRCVPISNHLYFYWYRQILGQKVEFLVSFYNNEISEKSEIFDDQFSVERPDGSNFTLKIRSTKLEDSAMYFCASSDVALSSYNEQFFGPGTRLTVL.

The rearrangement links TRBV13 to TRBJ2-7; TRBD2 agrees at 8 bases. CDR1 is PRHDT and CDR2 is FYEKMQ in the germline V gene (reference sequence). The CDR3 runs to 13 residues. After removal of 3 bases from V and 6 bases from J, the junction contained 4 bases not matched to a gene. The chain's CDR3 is CASSFGGVGEQYF. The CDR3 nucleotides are TGTGCCAGCAGCTTCGGGGGGGTAGGCGAGCAGTACTTC.

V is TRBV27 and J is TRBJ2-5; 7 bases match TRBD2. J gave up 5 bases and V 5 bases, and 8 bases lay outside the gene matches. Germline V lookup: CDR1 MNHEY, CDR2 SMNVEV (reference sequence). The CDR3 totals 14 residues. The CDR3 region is CASSPWTRSETQYF. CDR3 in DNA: TGTGCCAGCAGTCCTTGGACTAGATCGGAGACCCAGTACTTC.

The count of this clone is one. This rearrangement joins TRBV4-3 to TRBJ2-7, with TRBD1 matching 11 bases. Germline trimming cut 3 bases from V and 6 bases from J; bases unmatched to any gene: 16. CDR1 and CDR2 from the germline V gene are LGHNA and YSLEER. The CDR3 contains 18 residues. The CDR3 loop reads CASSQRQRRRTGGREQYF. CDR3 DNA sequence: TGCGCCAGCAGCCAGAGACAACGTCGCCGGACAGGGGGCCGCGAGCAGTACTTC.

The CDR3 DNA follows: TGTGCCAGCAGTGAAGCAGGGACAGGGAAGGAGACCCAGTACTTC. This translates into CASSEAGTGKETQYF. V usage is TRBV6-1 and J usage is TRBJ2-5, with 9 bases matching TRBD1. This CDR3 spans 15 amino acids. Germline values: CDR1 MNHNS, CDR2 SASEGT. V gave up 0 bases and J gave up 5 bases; unmatched junction bases: 4.

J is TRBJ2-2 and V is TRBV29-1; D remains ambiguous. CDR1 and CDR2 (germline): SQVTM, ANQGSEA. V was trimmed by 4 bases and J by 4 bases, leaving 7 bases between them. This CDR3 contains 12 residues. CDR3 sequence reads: CSVARITGELFF. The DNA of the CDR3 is TGCAGCGTTGCTAGAATCACCGGGGAGCTGTTTTTT.

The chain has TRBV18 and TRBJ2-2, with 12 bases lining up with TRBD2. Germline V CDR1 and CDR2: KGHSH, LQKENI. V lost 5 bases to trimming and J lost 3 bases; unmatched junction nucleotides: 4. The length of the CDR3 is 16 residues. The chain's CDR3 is CASSLTSGRDTGELFF. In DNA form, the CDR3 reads TGTGCCAGCTCATTGACTAGCGGGAGAGACACCGGGGAGCTGTTTTTT.